This T cell receptor beta chain was observed in a study of cytomegalovirus exposure and HLA in healthy donors. The PCR employed 60 Vbeta primers together with 13 Jbeta primers. Data came from immunoSEQ multiplex PCR; TCRdb stores just in-frame clones and leaves some out. This table holds 140,000 to 150,000 clones, nearly 10% found once. This clone has ten or more counts. The antigen is unknown. Study-wide results and limits: Some V segments, TRBV6-2 and TRBV6-3 among them, were indistinguishable and were therefore excluded.

At sampling all donors were nominally healthy, likely with unrecorded immune exposures. Germline trimming cut 3 bases from V and 2 bases from J; bases unmatched to any gene: 0. Germline values: CDR1 SGHRS, CDR2 YFSETQ. This CDR3 is 14 amino acids long. The V and J genes are TRBV5-1 and TRBJ1-5, with 9 bases matching TRBD1. Source material: PBMCs. This clonotype was obtained from a man aged 50-59 years in good health and CMV-seronegative. In nucleotides, the CDR3 is TGCGCCAGCAGCTGGACAGGGGGCAATCAGCCCCAGCATTTT. Protein sequence: CASSWTGGNQPQHF. The full variable domain, in which reference TRBV5-1 and TRBJ1-5 provide the parts outside the CDR3, is KAGVTQTPRYLIKTRGQQVTLSCSPISGHRSVSWYQQTPGQGLQFLFEYFSETQRNKGNFPGRFSGRQFSNSRSEMNVSTLELGDSALYLCASSWTGGNQPQHFGDGTRLSIL.